This TCR beta chain was sequenced during a study of blood T cell repertoires in COVID-19. Study-level background: Whether acute or convalescent, the COVID-19 samples came from the United States, Italy and Spain. In each case, the material was cDNA or gDNA derived from T cells, B-cell-depleted T cells, or PBMCs.

Germline lookup yields CDR1 MNHEY and CDR2 SVGAGI. Trimming stripped 0 bases from V and 4 bases from J, with 12 bases between. CDR3 length equals 15 residues. Under the authors' procedure: Estimation of nucleated cell counts was performed using reference gene primer amplification. The table came from immunoSEQ multiplex PCR; TCRdb's copy has only in-frame clones and leaves some out. That table is the source of V, J and clone size, and D and trimming were worked out from the DNA. The sample carries 200,000 to 250,000 clones, about 92% recorded once. Sequencing was carried out using peripheral blood. The genes are TRBV6-5 and TRBJ1-1; D ambiguous. This receptor was taken from a man younger than 40 with acute or convalescent COVID-19. The CDR3 reads CASSYSRVLSTEAFF. DNA of the CDR3: TGTGCCAGCAGTTACTCGAGAGTTTTAAGCACTGAAGCTTTCTTT.